This T cell receptor beta chain was observed in a study of identical twins. A single record per CDR3 protein comes from TCRdb applying MiXCR to the 5' RACE reads. Of 1.5 million or so distinct CDR3 sequences listed, roughly 35% are singletons. This clonotype came up a few times. Germline CDR1 reads SGHTA; CDR2 reads FQGNSA. V shed 2 bases, J shed 1 base, and the junction held 7 bases outside the gene matches. The CDR3 length is 16 residues. Specimen: cord blood. This receptor was identified in a newborn girl in good health. The chain uses TRBV7-2 and TRBJ2-7; 8 bases agree with TRBD2. The CDR3 DNA sequence: TGTGCCAGCAGCTTAAGCGGGAGCTCTTTTTCCTACGAGCAGTACTTC. As protein: CASSLSGSSFSYEQYF.